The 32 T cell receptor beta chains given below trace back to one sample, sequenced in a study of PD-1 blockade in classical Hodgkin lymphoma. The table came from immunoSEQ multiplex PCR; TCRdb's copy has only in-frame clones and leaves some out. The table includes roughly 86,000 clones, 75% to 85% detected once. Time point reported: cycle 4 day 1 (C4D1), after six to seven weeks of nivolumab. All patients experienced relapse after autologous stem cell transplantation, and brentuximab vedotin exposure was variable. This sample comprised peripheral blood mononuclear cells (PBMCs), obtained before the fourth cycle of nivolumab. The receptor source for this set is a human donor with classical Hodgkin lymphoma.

CDR3 loop: CASSSSPSGSTEAFF. CDR3 coding DNA: TGTGCCAGCAGCTCGAGCCCATCAGGGAGCACTGAAGCTTTCTTT. The V gene is TRBV7-9, the J gene TRBJ1-1, with D possibly matching TRBD1 (5 bases). Germline V gene lookup returns CDR1 SEHNR and CDR2 FQNEAQ (reference sequence). V was shortened by 4 bases and J by 4 bases, with 16 bases between the two germline ends. The CDR3 extends over 15 amino acids.

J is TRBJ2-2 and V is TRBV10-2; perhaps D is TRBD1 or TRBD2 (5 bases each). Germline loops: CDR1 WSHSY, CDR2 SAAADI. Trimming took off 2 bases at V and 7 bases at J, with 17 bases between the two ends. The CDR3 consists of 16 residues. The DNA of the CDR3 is TGCGCCAGCAGTGAGCGTGGGGGATGGGCGCGCGGGGAGCTGTTTTTT. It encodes CASSERGGWARGELFF.

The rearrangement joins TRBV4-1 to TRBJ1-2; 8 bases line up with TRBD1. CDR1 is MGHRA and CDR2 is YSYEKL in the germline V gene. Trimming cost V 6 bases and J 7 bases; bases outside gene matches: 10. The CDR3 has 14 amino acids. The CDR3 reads CASSIGQGGAGYTF. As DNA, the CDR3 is TGCGCCAGCAGTATCGGACAGGGTGGAGCTGGCTACACCTTC.

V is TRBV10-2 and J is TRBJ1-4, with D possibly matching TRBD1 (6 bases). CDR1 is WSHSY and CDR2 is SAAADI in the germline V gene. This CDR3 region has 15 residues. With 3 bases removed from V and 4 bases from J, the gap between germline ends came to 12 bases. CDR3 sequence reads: CASSDRTELNEKLFF. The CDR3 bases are TGCGCCAGCAGTGATCGGACAGAGCTTAATGAAAAACTGTTTTTT.

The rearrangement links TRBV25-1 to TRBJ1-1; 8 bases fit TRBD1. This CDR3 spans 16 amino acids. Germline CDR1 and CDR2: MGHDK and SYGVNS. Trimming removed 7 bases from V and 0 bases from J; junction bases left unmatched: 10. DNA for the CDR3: TGTGCCAGCAACCCCGGACAGGGCGTTCTGAACACTGAAGCTTTCTTT. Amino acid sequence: CASNPGQGVLNTEAFF.

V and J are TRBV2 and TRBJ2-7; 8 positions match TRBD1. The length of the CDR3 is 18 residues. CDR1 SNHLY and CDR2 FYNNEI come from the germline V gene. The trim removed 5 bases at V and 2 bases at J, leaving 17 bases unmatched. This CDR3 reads CASSPHQTRGLVTYEQYF. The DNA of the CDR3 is TGTGCCAGCAGTCCTCACCAAACCAGGGGGCTGGTGACCTACGAGCAGTACTTC.

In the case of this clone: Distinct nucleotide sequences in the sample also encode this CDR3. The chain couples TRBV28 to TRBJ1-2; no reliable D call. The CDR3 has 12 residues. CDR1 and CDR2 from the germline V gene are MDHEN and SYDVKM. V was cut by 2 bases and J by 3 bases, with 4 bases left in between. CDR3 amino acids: CASSLRDYGYTF. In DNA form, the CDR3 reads TGTGCCAGCAGTTTAAGGGACTATGGCTACACCTTC.

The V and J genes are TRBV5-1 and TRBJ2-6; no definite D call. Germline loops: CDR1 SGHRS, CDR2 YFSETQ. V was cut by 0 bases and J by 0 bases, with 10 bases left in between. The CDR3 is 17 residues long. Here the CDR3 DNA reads TGCGCCAGCAGCTTGGACGGCAGCCTCTCTGGGGCCAACGTCCTGACTTTC. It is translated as CASSLDGSLSGANVLTF.

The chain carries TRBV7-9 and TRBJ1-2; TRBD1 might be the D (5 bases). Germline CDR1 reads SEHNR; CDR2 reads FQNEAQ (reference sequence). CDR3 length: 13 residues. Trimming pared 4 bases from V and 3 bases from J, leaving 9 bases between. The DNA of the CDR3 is TGTGCCAGCAGCTCGGGACTGTACTATGGCTACACCTTC. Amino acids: CASSSGLYYGYTF.

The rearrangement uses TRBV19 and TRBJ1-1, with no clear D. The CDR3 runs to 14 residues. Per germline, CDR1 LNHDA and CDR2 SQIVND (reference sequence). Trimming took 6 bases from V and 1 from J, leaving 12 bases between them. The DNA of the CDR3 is TGTGCCAGTAGCTCCCGGGTCCCGAACACTGAAGCTTTCTTT. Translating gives CASSSRVPNTEAFF.

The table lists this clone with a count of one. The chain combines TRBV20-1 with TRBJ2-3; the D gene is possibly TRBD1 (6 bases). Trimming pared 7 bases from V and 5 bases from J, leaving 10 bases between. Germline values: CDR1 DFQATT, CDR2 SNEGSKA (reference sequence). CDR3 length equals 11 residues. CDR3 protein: CSGTVGDTQYF. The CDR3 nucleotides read TGCAGTGGGACAGTTGGAGATACGCAGTATTTT.

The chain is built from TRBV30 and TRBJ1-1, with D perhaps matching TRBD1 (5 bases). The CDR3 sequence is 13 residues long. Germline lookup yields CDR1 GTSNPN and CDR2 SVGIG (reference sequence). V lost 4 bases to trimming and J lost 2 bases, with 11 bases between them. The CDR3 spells CAWTRGKNTEAFF. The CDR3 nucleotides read TGTGCCTGGACCCGGGGGAAAAACACTGAAGCTTTCTTT.

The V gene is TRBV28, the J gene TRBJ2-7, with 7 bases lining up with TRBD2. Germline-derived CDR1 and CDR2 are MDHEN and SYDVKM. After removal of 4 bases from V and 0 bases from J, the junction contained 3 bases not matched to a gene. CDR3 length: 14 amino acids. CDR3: CASSSTGGSYEQYF. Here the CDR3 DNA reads TGTGCCAGCAGTTCAACGGGGGGCTCCTACGAGCAGTACTTC.

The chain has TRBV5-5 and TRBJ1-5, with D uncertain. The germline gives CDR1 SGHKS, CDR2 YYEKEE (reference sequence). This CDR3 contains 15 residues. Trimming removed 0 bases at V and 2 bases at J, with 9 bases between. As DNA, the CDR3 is TGTGCCAGCAGCTTGGGGGGAGTGGGCAATCAGCCCCAGCATTTT. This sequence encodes CASSLGGVGNQPQHF.

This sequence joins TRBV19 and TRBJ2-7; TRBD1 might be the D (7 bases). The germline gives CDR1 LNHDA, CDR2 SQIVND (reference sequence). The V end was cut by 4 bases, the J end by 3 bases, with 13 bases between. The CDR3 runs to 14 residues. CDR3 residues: CASSTARGDYEQYF. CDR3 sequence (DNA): TGTGCCAGTAGTACGGCCAGGGGGGACTACGAGCAGTACTTC.

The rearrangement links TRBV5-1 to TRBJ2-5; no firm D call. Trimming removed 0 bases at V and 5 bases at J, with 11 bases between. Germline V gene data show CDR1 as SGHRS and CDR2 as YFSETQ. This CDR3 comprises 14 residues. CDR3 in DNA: TGCGCCAGCAGCTTGGGGAGTGGCTGGGAGACCCAGTACTTC. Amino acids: CASSLGSGWETQYF.

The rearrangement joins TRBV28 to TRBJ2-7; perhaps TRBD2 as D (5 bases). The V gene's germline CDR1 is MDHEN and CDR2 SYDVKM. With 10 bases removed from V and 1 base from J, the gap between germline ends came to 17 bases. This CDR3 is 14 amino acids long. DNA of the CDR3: TGTGCCACCCTGCGGGCAGGAGATTCCTACGAGCAGTACTTC. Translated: CATLRAGDSYEQYF.

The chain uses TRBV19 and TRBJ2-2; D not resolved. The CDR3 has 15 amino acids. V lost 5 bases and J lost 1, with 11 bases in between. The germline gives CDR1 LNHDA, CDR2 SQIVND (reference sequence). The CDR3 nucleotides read TGTGCCAGTAGTTTTGCCAGGTTGAACACCGGGGAGCTGTTTTTT. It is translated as CASSFARLNTGELFF.

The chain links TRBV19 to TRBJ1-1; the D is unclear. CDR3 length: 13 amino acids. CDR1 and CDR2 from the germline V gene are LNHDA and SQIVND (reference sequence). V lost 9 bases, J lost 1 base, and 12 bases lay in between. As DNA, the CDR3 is TGTGCCAGCCGATCGGCCAGGAACACTGAAGCTTTCTTT. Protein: CASRSARNTEAFF.

This CDR3 is CAISEGGTNEKLFF. The CDR3 DNA follows: TGTGCCATCAGTGAGGGGGGCACTAATGAAAAACTGTTTTTT. The genes are TRBV10-3 and TRBJ1-4, with D perhaps matching TRBD1 (6 bases). The CDR3 sequence is 14 residues long. Deletions cut 2 bases from V and 2 bases from J, with 6 bases between. Germline CDR1 and CDR2: ENHRY and SYGVKD.

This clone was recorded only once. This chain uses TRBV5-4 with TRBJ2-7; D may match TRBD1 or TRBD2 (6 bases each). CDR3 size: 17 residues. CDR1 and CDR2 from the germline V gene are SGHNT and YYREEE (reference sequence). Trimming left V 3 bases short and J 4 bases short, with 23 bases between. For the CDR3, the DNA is TGTGCCAGCAGCTCCTCCGGGGGCAAGCGGATAAATTACGAGCAGTACTTC. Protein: CASSSSGGKRINYEQYF.

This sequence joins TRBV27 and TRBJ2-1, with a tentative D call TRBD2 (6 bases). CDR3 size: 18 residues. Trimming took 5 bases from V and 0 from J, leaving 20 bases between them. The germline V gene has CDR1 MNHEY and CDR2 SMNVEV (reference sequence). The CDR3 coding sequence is TGTGCCAGCAGTGGTCAAACAAGGACTACTAGCTCCTACAATGAGCAGTTCTTC. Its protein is CASSGQTRTTSSYNEQFF.

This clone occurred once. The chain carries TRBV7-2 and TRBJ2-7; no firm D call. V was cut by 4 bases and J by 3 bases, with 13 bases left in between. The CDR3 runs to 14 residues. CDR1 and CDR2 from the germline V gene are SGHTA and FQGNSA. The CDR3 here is CASSSNGLVYEQYF. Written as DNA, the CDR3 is TGTGCCAGCAGCTCGAACGGGCTAGTCTACGAGCAGTACTTC.

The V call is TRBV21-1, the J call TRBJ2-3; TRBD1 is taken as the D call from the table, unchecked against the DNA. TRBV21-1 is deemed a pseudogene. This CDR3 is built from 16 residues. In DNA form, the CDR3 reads TGTGCCAGCAGCCGAAATGTTCTCAGGGGCACAGATACGCAGTATTTT. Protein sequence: CASSRNVLRGTDTQYF.

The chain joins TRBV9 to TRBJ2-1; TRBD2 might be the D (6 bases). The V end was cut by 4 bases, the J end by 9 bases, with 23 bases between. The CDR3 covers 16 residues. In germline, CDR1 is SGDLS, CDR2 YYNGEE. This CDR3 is CASSPLGTPGGGEQFF. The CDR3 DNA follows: TGTGCCAGCAGCCCCCTGGGGACTCCTGGGGGTGGTGAGCAGTTCTTC.

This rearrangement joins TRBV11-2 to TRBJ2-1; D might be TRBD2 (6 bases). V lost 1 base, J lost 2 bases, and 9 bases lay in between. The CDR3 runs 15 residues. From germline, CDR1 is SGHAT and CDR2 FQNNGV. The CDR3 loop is CASSLGAGPYNEQFF. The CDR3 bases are TGTGCCAGCAGCTTAGGGGCGGGGCCCTACAATGAGCAGTTCTTC.

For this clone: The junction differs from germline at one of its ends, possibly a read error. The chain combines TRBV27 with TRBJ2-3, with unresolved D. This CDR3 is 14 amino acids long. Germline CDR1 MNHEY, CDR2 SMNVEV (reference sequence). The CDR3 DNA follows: TGTGCCAGCAACCCCCAATTAGCAAGCGCCCCATCGGATTTT. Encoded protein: CASNPQLASAPSDF.

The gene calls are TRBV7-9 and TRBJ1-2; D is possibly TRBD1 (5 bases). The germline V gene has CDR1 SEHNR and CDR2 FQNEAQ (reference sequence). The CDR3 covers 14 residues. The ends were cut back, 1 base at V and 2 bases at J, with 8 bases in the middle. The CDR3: CASSLGDLNYGYTF. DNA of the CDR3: TGTGCCAGCAGCTTAGGGGACCTCAACTATGGCTACACCTTC.

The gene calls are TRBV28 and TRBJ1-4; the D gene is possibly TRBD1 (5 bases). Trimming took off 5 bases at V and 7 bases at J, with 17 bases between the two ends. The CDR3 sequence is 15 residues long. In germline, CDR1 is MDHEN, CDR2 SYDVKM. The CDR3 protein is CASSERGIWSEKLFF. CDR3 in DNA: TGTGCCAGCAGTGAAAGGGGAATATGGAGTGAAAAACTGTTTTTT.

CDR3: CASRGGQMNTEAFF. CDR3 bases: TGTGCCAGTCGCGGGGGACAGATGAACACTGAAGCTTTCTTT. This chain joins TRBV19 and TRBJ1-1; 7 nucleotides agree with TRBD1. V lost 8 bases, J lost 0 bases, and 6 bases stayed unmatched. The germline V gene encodes CDR1 LNHDA and CDR2 SQIVND (reference sequence). The CDR3 has 14 amino acids.

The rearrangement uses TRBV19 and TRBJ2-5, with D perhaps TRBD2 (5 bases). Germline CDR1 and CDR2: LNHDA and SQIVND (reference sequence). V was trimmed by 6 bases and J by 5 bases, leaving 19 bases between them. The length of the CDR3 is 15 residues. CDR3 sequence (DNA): TGTGCCAGTAGCCCCCGGGCTCTAGGCGGGGAGACCCAGTACTTC. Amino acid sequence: CASSPRALGGETQYF.

CDR3 in DNA: TGTGCCAGCAGCGCCCAACAGGGGAACTATGGCTACACCTTC. Translated, it gives CASSAQQGNYGYTF. This chain joins TRBV5-4 and TRBJ1-2, with 7 bases aligning to TRBD1. Unmatched junction bases numbered 5, after V lost 4 bases and J lost 2 bases. CDR3 size: 14 residues. Germline-derived CDR1 and CDR2 are SGHNT and YYREEE (reference sequence).